The 25 T cell receptor beta chains below all came from one sample that was sequenced in a study of shared clonotypes between healthy human individuals. Only in-frame clones appear in the TCRdb table, and some are missing; sequencing was by immunoSEQ multiplex PCR. The repertoire holds 2 million to 3 million clones, with 80% to 95% as singletons. Source material: naive CD4+ T cells from PBMCs. Documented subset: CD45RA+ positively selected. Receptor source: a man younger than 30 in good health. Some clones in this sample may be carry-over from other donors' samples.

The CDR3: CASSSLDTGELFF. CDR3 DNA sequence: TGTGCCAGCAGCTCCCTCGACACCGGGGAGCTGTTTTTT. The chain couples TRBV5-4 to TRBJ2-2; D remains unclear. This CDR3 is built from 13 residues. Germline V gene data show CDR1 as SGHNT and CDR2 as YYREEE (reference sequence). Trimming shortened V by 3 bases and J by 3 bases, and 6 bases separated the two germline ends. The full variable domain, rest sourced from reference TRBV5-4 and TRBJ2-2, is ETGVTQSPTHLIKTRGQQVTLRCSSQSGHNTVSWYQQALGQGPQFIFQYYREEENGRGNFPPRFSGLQFPNYSSELNVNALELDDSALYLCASSSLDTGELFFGEGSRLTVL.

This clone came up once. This chain links TRBV7-2 with TRBJ1-3, with D perhaps TRBD1 (5 bases). The CDR3 spans 15 residues. V was cut by 5 bases and J by 2 bases, with 13 bases left in between. Germline V lookup: CDR1 SGHTA, CDR2 FQGNSA. CDR3 protein: CASSDRGRAGNTIYF. The CDR3 nucleotides read TGTGCCAGCAGCGATAGGGGCAGAGCTGGAAACACCATATATTTT.

The chain uses TRBV7-7 and TRBJ2-1; D may be TRBD1 or TRBD2 (5 bases each). Germline lookup yields CDR1 SSHAT and CDR2 FNYEAQ (reference sequence). V lost 10 bases to trimming and J lost 10 bases, with 20 bases between them. The CDR3 runs 13 residues. The DNA of the CDR3 is TGTGCCAATGATGGGGGAGAGCCACCAGAGCAGTTCTTC. Its translation: CANDGGEPPEQFF.

Only a few counts were recorded for this clone. The same CDR3 can be traced to other DNA sequences in this sample. The chain uses TRBV18 and TRBJ1-5; D ambiguous. CDR1 and CDR2 (germline): KGHSH, LQKENI. This CDR3 region has 13 residues. V was cut by 2 bases and J by 3 bases, with 5 bases left in between. CDR3 sequence reads: CASSPGVNQPQHF. DNA for the CDR3: TGTGCCAGCTCACCAGGGGTCAATCAGCCCCAGCATTTT.

The chain recombines TRBV10-3 with TRBJ2-7; 7 nucleotides line up with TRBD1. Per the germline V gene, CDR1 is ENHRY and CDR2 is SYGVKD. Unmatched junction bases numbered 5, after V lost 2 bases and J lost 1 base. There are 15 residues in the CDR3. The CDR3 DNA is TGTGCCATCAGTGAGCTAGGGACAGCGTCCTACGAGCAGTACTTC. This encodes CAISELGTASYEQYF.

Worth noting for this clone: This same CDR3 is encoded by further DNA sequences in the sample. The rearrangement uses TRBV20-1 and TRBJ1-1; no clear D gene. The CDR3 covers 11 residues. V lost 2 bases and J lost 3, with 4 bases in between. Germline CDR1 DFQATT, CDR2 SNEGSKA (reference sequence). The CDR3 reads CSARRDTEAFF. The CDR3 nucleotides are TGCAGTGCTAGAAGGGACACTGAAGCTTTCTTT.

The J gene is TRBJ2-7, the V gene TRBV5-3; D is possibly TRBD1 (6 bases). TRBV5-3 qualifies as an ORF whose function is uncertain. The CDR3 is 14 amino acids. Trimming removed 4 bases at V and 0 bases at J, with 11 bases between. The CDR3 loop is CARSEGENSYEQYF. The CDR3 bases are TGTGCCAGAAGCGAGGGGGAGAACTCCTACGAGCAGTACTTC.

The chain joins TRBV7-2 to TRBJ2-1; 13 nucleotides match TRBD2. The CDR3 is made up of 14 amino acids. The V gene's germline CDR1 is SGHTA and CDR2 FQGNSA. Trimming took 8 bases from V and 7 from J; bases not matched to a gene: 5. The CDR3 region has the DNA TGTGCCAGCGGCCAGACTAGCGGGAGGAATGAGCAGTTCTTC. This encodes CASGQTSGRNEQFF.

This clone appeared a single time. The chain employs TRBV4-1 and TRBJ2-5; the D call may be TRBD1 or TRBD2 (5 bases each). Germline CDR1 reads MGHRA; CDR2 reads YSYEKL. The CDR3 is made up of 18 amino acids. V was clipped by 1 base and J by 9 bases, with 27 bases between them. CDR3 nucleotide sequence: TGCGCCAGCAGCCAAGGAGGGCTGACAGACTCGGATTCTCGGGCCCAGTACTTC. It encodes CASSQGGLTDSDSRAQYF.

J is TRBJ1-2 and V is TRBV6-6; no clear D gene. The V end was cut by 7 bases, the J end by 4 bases, with 16 bases between. Germline V CDR1 and CDR2: MNHNY, SVGAGI (reference sequence). This CDR3 region has 14 residues. Here the CDR3 reads CASILQHPFYGYTF. The CDR3 DNA follows: TGTGCCAGCATTTTACAGCATCCATTCTATGGCTACACCTTC.

This clone was seen a single time. The rearrangement links TRBV5-6 to TRBJ2-2; D is possibly TRBD1 or TRBD2 (5 bases each). Trimming took off 4 bases at V and 0 bases at J, with 19 bases between the two ends. The CDR3 runs 18 residues. Per germline, CDR1 SGHDT and CDR2 YYEEEE. The CDR3 sequence: CASSPGRGGYSNTGELFF. In nucleotides, the CDR3 is TGTGCCAGCAGCCCTGGCCGGGGCGGTTATTCGAACACCGGGGAGCTGTTTTTT.

V usage is TRBV28 and J usage is TRBJ1-4; a weak D match, TRBD1 (6 bases). The CDR3 length is 14 residues. Per germline, CDR1 MDHEN and CDR2 SYDVKM. Trimming removed 0 bases from V and 8 bases from J, with 10 bases in between. The CDR3 coding sequence is TGTGCCAGCAGTTTATGGAGGACAGCAGAAAAACTGTTTTTT. Amino acid sequence: CASSLWRTAEKLFF.

This clone was counted a single time. V is TRBV7-3 and J is TRBJ2-1; 9 bases map to TRBD2. After removal of 5 bases from V and 7 bases from J, the junction contained 12 bases not matched to a gene. Germline CDR1 is SGHTA and CDR2 is FQGTGA. The CDR3 is 16 residues long. The CDR3, as DNA: TGTGCCAGCAGCAGGGCCCCGGGACTAGCAGTTAATGAGCAGTTCTTC. Protein: CASSRAPGLAVNEQFF.

This clone was picked up one time. The CDR3 loop is CASRSLAGVGELFF. The CDR3 nucleotides are TGTGCCAGCAGGTCCCTAGCGGGAGTCGGGGAGCTGTTTTTT. The chain joins TRBV27 to TRBJ2-2; 10 bases fit TRBD2. CDR1 MNHEY and CDR2 SMNVEV come from the germline V gene (reference sequence). The ends lost 6 bases at V and 7 bases at J; junction bases unmatched: 5. The CDR3 is 14 residues long.

V gene TRBV2 combines with J gene TRBJ2-3; tentatively, D is TRBD2 (7 bases). CDR3 size: 12 residues. V was clipped by 7 bases and J by 6 bases, with 11 bases between them. CDR1 and CDR2 (germline): SNHLY, FYNNEI. For the CDR3, the DNA is TGTGCCAGCAATGAGGGGGGGGATACGCAGTATTTT. Its translation: CASNEGGDTQYF.

The chain links TRBV25-1 to TRBJ2-2, with TRBD2 matching over 11 bases. Germline values: CDR1 MGHDK, CDR2 SYGVNS. V trimming: 3 bases; J trimming: 2 bases; junction bases outside the gene matches: 2. The CDR3 length is 16 residues. For the CDR3, the DNA is TGTGCCAGCAGTGACGGGACTAGCGGCAACACCGGGGAGCTGTTTTTT. Translating gives CASSDGTSGNTGELFF.

The gene calls are TRBV7-2 and TRBJ1-5; D is unresolved. The length of the CDR3 is 13 residues. Trimming cost V 7 bases and J 2 bases, with 9 bases left between them. CDR1 is SGHTA and CDR2 is FQGNSA in the germline V gene. Written as DNA, the CDR3 is TGTGCCAGCAACTCGGCGGGCAATCAGCCCCAGCATTTT. Protein: CASNSAGNQPQHF.

This chain links TRBV5-1 with TRBJ2-6; no reliable D call. The CDR3 extends over 15 amino acids. CDR1 and CDR2 from the germline V gene are SGHRS and YFSETQ. The V gene lost 0 bases and the J gene lost 1 base, with 5 bases spanning the gap. The CDR3 DNA sequence: TGCGCCAGCAGCTTGGTGACTTCTGGGGCCAACGTCCTGACTTTC. It encodes CASSLVTSGANVLTF.

The rearrangement uses TRBV27 and TRBJ1-2; no clear D gene. The germline gives CDR1 MNHEY, CDR2 SMNVEV (reference sequence). V was shortened by 5 bases and J by 0 bases, with 10 bases between the two germline ends. The CDR3 has 14 amino acids. CDR3 in DNA: TGTGCCAGCAGTGAAGCTCTCTCTAACTATGGCTACACCTTC. This gives the protein CASSEALSNYGYTF.

In DNA, the CDR3 is TGTGCCAGCAGTTTGGATCCACGGGGCACAGATACGCAGTATTTT. Translating gives CASSLDPRGTDTQYF. V is TRBV28 and J is TRBJ2-3, with D unresolved. Trimming cost V 3 bases and J 1 base, with 11 bases left between them. The CDR3 consists of 15 residues. CDR1 MDHEN and CDR2 SYDVKM come from the germline V gene.

The rearrangement uses TRBV5-4 and TRBJ2-1, with 8 bases lining up with TRBD2. This CDR3 has 17 residues. Germline loops: CDR1 SGHNT, CDR2 YYREEE (reference sequence). V gave up 0 bases and J gave up 12 bases; unmatched junction bases: 17. CDR3 loop: CASSLASTGGALGRQFF. CDR3 in DNA: TGTGCCAGCAGCTTGGCCTCAACGGGAGGGGCCCTTGGACGGCAGTTCTTC.

The chain combines TRBV4-1 with TRBJ2-1; D gene uncertain. V lost 3 bases, J lost 4 bases, and 13 bases lay in between. CDR3 length: 15 residues. CDR1 and CDR2 (germline): MGHRA, YSYEKL. In DNA form, the CDR3 reads TGCGCCAGCAGCCAGATCCCCCCCGGATACAATGAGCAGTTCTTC. Translating it yields CASSQIPPGYNEQFF.

This clone was counted a single time. The genes are TRBV28 and TRBJ2-7; D uncertain. This CDR3 region has 18 residues. Deletions cut 4 bases from V and 3 bases from J, with 25 bases between. The germline CDR1 and CDR2 sequences are MDHEN and SYDVKM. This CDR3 reads CASSSVTQAQTNLYEQYF. CDR3 nucleotides: TGTGCCAGCAGTTCAGTTACCCAGGCCCAGACAAATCTCTACGAGCAGTACTTC. The variable domain in full, with the rest retrieved from reference TRBV28 and TRBJ2-7, is DVKVTQSSRYLVKRTGEKVFLECVQDMDHENMFWYRQDPGLGLRLIYFSYDVKMKEKGDIPEGYSVSREKKERFSLILESASTNQTSMYLCASSSVTQAQTNLYEQYFGPGTRLTVT.

This clone was seen only once. The rearrangement links TRBV6-6 to TRBJ2-4, with a weak D call TRBD1 (6 bases). V was shortened by 5 bases and J by 6 bases, with 20 bases between the two germline ends. The CDR3 has 16 residues. CDR1 is MNHNY, CDR2 SVGAGI, per germline (reference sequence). DNA for the CDR3: TGTGCCAGCAGTAAGCCTACAGGGTTTTCGGTAAACATTCAGTACTTC. It yields the protein CASSKPTGFSVNIQYF.

The J gene is TRBJ1-1, the V gene TRBV7-9, with 9 positions matching TRBD1. V shed 1 base, J shed 3 bases, and the junction held 12 bases outside the gene matches. Germline V CDR1 and CDR2: SEHNR, FQNEAQ (reference sequence). The CDR3 has 18 amino acids. CDR3 loop: CASSLGRVTGGYDTEAFF. In DNA, the CDR3 is TGTGCCAGCAGCTTAGGGAGGGTTACAGGGGGCTACGACACTGAAGCTTTCTTT.